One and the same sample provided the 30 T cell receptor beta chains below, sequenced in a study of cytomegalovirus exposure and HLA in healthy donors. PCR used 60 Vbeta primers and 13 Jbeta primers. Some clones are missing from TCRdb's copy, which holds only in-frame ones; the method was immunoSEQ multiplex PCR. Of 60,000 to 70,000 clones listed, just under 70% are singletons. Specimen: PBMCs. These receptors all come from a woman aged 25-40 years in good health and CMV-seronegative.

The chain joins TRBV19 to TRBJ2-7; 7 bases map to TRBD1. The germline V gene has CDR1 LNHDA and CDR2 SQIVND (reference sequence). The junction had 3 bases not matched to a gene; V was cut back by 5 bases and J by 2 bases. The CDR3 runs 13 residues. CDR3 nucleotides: TGTGCCAGTAGTGGACAGGAGACCTACGAGCAGTACTTC. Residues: CASSGQETYEQYF.

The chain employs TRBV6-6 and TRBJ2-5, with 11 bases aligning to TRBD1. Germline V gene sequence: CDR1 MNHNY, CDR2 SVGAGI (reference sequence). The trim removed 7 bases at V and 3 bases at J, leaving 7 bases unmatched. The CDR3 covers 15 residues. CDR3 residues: CASTAGTGGEETQYF. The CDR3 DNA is TGTGCCAGCACCGCCGGGACAGGGGGTGAAGAGACCCAGTACTTC.

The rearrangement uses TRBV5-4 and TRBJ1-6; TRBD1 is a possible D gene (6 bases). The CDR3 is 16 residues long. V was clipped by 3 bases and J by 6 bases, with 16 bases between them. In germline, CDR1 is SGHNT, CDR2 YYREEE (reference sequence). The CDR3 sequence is CASSSRMQGLNSPLHF. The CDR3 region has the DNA TGTGCCAGCAGCTCCCGAATGCAGGGGCTTAATTCACCCCTCCACTTT.

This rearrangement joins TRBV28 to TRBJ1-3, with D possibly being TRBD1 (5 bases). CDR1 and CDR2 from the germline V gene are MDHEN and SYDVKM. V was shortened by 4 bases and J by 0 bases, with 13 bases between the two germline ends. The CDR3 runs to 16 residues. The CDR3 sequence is CASSSQVTHSGNTIYF. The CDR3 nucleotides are TGTGCCAGCAGTTCACAGGTTACGCACTCTGGAAACACCATATATTTT.

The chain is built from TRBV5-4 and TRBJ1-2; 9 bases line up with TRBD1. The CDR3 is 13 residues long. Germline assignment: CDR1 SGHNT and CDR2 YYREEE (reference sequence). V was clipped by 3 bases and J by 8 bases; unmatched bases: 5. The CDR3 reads CASSSRDREGYTF. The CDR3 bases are TGTGCCAGCAGCTCTCGGGACAGGGAGGGCTACACCTTC.

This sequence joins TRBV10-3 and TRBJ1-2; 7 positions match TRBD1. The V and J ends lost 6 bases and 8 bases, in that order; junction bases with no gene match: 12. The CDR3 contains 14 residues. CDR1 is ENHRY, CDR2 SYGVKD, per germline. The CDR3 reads CAIRGGQALLGYTF. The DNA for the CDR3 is TGTGCCATCAGGGGTGGACAGGCCCTCTTAGGCTACACCTTC.

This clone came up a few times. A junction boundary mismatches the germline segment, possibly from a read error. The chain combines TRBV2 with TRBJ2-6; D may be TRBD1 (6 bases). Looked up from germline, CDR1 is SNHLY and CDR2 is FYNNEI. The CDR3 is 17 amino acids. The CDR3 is CASSGGQSYSGAKVLTF. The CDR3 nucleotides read TGTGCCAGCAGTGGCGGACAGTCCTACTCTGGGGCCAAAGTCCTGACTTTC.

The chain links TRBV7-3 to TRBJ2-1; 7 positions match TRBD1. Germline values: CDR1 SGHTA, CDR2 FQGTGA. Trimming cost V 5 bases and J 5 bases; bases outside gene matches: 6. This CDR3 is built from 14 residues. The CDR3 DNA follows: TGTGCCAGCAGCGTCTCGGGACAGAACAATGAGCAGTTCTTC. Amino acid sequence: CASSVSGQNNEQFF.

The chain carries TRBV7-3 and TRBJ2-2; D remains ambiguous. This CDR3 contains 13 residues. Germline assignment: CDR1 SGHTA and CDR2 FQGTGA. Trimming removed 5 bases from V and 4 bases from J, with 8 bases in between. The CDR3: CASSLPPTGELFF. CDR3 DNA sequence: TGTGCCAGCAGCCTACCCCCCACCGGGGAGCTGTTTTTT.

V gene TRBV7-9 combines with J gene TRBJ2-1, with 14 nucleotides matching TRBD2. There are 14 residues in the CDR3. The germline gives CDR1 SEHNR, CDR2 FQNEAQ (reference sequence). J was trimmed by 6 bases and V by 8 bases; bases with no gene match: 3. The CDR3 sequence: CASATSGGANEQFF. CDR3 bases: TGTGCCAGCGCGACTAGCGGGGGGGCCAATGAGCAGTTCTTC.

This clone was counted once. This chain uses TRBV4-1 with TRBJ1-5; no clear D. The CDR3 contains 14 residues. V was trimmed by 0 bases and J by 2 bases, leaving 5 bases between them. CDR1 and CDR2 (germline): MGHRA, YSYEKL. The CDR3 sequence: CASSQDGGNQPQHF. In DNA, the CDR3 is TGCGCCAGCAGCCAAGATGGAGGCAATCAGCCCCAGCATTTT.

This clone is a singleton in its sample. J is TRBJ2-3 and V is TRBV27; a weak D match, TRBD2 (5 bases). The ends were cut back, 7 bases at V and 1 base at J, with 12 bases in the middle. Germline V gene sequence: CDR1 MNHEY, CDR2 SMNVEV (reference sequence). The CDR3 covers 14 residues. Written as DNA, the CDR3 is TGTGCCAGCAATCGAAGGCGGGGCACAGATACGCAGTATTTT. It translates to CASNRRRGTDTQYF.

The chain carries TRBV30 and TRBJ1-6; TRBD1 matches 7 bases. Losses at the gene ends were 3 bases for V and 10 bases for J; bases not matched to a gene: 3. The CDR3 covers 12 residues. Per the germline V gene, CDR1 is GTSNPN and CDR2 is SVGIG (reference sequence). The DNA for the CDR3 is TGTGCCTGGAGCACAGGGGTATCACCCCTCCACTTT. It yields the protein CAWSTGVSPLHF.

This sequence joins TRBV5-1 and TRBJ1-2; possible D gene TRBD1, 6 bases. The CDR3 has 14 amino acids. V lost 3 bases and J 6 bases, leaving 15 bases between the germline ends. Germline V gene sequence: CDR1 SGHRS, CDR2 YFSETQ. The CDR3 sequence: CASSWEGGSDGYTF. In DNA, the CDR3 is TGCGCCAGCAGCTGGGAGGGGGGGAGTGATGGCTACACCTTC.

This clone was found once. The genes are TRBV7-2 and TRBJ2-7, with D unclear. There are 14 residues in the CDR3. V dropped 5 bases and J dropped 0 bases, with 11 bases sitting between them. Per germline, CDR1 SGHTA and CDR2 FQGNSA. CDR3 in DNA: TGTGCCAGCAGCCTTCCGCGGTCCTCCTACGAGCAGTACTTC. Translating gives CASSLPRSSYEQYF.

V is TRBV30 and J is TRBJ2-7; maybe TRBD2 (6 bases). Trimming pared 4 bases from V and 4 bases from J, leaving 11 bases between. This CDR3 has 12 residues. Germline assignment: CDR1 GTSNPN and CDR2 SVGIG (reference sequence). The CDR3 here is CAWTLGGYEQYF. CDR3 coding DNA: TGTGCCTGGACCCTGGGGGGATACGAGCAGTACTTC.

CDR3 sequence: CASSLGPSYNEQFF. DNA for the CDR3: TGTGCCAGCAGCTTGGGGCCCTCCTACAATGAGCAGTTCTTC. The chain employs TRBV5-4 and TRBJ2-1; D gene uncertain. The CDR3 is made up of 14 amino acids. The ends were cut back, 0 bases at V and 0 bases at J, with 4 bases in the middle. From germline, CDR1 is SGHNT and CDR2 YYREEE (reference sequence).

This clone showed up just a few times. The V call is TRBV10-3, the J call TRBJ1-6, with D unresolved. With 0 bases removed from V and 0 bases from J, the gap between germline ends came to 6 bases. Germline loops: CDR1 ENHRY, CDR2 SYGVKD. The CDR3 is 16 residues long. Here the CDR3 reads CAISESFSSYNSPLHF. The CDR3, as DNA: TGTGCCATCAGTGAGTCTTTCAGCTCCTATAATTCACCCCTCCACTTT.

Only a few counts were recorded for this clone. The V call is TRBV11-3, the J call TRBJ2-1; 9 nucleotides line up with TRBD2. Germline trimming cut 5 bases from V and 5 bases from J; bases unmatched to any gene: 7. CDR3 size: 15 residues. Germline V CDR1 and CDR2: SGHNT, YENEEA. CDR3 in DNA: TGTGCCAGCAGCCGAGTAGCGGGGGCCCACAATGAGCAGTTCTTC. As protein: CASSRVAGAHNEQFF.

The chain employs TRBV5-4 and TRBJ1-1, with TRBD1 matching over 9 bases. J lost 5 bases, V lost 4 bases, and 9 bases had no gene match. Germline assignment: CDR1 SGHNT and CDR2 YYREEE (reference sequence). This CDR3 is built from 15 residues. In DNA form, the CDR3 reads TGTGCCAGCAGCCCCCACAGGGGGCTAAGAACTGAAGCTTTCTTT. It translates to CASSPHRGLRTEAFF.

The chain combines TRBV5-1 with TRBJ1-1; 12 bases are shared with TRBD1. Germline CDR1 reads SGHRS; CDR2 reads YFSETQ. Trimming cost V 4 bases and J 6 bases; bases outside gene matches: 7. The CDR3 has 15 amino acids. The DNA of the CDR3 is TGCGCCAGCAGCACGGGACAGGGGGCAACCGCTGAAGCTTTCTTT. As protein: CASSTGQGATAEAFF.

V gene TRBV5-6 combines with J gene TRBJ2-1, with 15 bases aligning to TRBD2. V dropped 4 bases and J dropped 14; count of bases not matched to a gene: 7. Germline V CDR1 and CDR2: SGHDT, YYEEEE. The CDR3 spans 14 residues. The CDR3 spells CASSRGLAGGTKFF. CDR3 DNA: TGTGCCAGCAGCCGAGGACTAGCGGGGGGGACGAAGTTCTTC.

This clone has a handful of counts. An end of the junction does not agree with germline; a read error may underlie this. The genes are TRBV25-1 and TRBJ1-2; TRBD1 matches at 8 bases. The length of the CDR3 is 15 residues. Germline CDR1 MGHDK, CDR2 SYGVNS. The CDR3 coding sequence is TGTGCCAGCAGTGACCCCGGGACAGGTAACAATGGCTACACCTTC. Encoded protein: CASSDPGTGNNGYTF.

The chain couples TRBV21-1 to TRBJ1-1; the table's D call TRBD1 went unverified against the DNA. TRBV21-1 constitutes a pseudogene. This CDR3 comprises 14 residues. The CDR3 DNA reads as TGTGCCAGCAGCAAAGGAAGGACAGCCACTGAAGCTTTCTTT. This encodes CASSKGRTATEAFF.

This chain's CDR3 is CASSGLAGGLNTDTQYF. The CDR3, as DNA: TGTGCCAGCAGCGGACTAGCGGGGGGCCTAAACACAGATACGCAGTATTTT. The chain links TRBV2 to TRBJ2-3, with 14 bases identical to TRBD2. The CDR3 sequence is 17 residues long. Germline V gene sequence: CDR1 SNHLY, CDR2 FYNNEI. Germline trimming cut 6 bases from V and 2 bases from J; bases unmatched to any gene: 7.

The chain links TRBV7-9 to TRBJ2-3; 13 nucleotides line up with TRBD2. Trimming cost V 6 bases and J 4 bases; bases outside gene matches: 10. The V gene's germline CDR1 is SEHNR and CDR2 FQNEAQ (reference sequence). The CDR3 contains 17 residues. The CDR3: CASSHRLAGGTSDTQYF. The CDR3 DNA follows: TGTGCCAGCAGTCATCGACTAGCGGGGGGAACTTCAGATACGCAGTATTTT.

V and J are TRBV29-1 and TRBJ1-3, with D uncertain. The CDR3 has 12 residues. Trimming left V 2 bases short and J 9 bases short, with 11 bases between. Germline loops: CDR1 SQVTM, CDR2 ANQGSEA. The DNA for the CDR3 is TGCAGCGTTGAATTTTTTAGCGGCACCATATATTTT. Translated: CSVEFFSGTIYF.

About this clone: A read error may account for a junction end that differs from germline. The DNA of the CDR3 is TGCAGCGTTGAAGCTTTTGGGAGGCCCGGGGAGCTGGTTTTT. It translates to CSVEAFGRPGELVF. The chain recombines TRBV29-1 with TRBJ2-2; D might be TRBD2 (6 bases). The germline V gene has CDR1 SQVTM and CDR2 ANQGSEA. The CDR3 sequence is 14 residues long.

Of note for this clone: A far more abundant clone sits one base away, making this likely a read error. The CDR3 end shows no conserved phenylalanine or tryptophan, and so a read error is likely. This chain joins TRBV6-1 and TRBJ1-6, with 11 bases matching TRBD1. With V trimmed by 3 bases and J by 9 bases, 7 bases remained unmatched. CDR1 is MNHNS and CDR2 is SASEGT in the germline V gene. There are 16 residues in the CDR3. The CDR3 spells CASSDWTGGESSPLHV. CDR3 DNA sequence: TGTGCCAGCAGTGACTGGACAGGGGGCGAGAGTTCACCCCTCCACGTT.

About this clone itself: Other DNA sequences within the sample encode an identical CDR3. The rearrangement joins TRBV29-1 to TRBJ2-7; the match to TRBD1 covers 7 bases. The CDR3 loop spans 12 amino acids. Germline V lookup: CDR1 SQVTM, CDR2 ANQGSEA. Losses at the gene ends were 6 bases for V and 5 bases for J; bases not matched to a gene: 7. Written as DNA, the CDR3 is TGCAGCGTAAGACAGGGAACCGACGAGCAGTACTTC. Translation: CSVRQGTDEQYF.